Following are 16 T cell receptor beta chains from one sample sequenced in a study of blood T cells in healthy people across ages. A second roughly 6 to 12 cycle PCR used barcoded and J-beta primers. TCRdb independently ran MiXCR on the 5' RACE reads; one entry per CDR3 protein. The sample has approximately 1.5 million distinct CDR3 sequences; 42% are singletons. The sequenced material came from blood. The receptors were sampled from a woman younger than 30 in good health.

The sample holds many counts of this clonotype. The rearrangement uses TRBV20-1 and TRBJ2-4; TRBD2 matches 14 bases. Trimming at V came to 1 base and at J to 3 bases, leaving 14 bases not matched to a gene. Germline V gene sequence: CDR1 DFQATT, CDR2 SNEGSKA (reference sequence). The CDR3 contains 20 residues. CDR3 sequence (DNA): TGCAGTGCTAGAGTTGATTTAGGACTAGCGGGAGGAAAGGGCAAAAACATTCAGTACTTC. It yields the protein CSARVDLGLAGGKGKNIQYF.

The chain links TRBV28 to TRBJ1-1; no firm D call. The length of the CDR3 is 13 residues. V was clipped by 5 bases and J by 5 bases, with 12 bases between them. The germline gives CDR1 MDHEN, CDR2 SYDVKM. The CDR3 DNA follows: TGTGCCAGCAGTAGGGCCCATCGAACTGAAGCTTTCTTT. It specifies CASSRAHRTEAFF.

This clonotype was observed a few times. The rearrangement links TRBV20-1 to TRBJ2-2; a possible D gene is TRBD2 (5 bases). V lost 3 bases and J 7 bases, leaving 6 bases between the germline ends. Germline V gene lookup returns CDR1 DFQATT and CDR2 SNEGSKA (reference sequence). The length of the CDR3 is 11 residues. CDR3 sequence reads: CSASGVGELFF. In DNA, the CDR3 is TGCAGTGCTAGCGGGGTCGGGGAGCTGTTTTTT.

The rearrangement links TRBV5-5 to TRBJ2-5, with D maybe TRBD1 (5 bases). The better agreement between TRBJ2-7 and the DNA end casts doubt on the J call. The CDR3 runs 15 residues. Germline loops: CDR1 SGHKS, CDR2 YYEKEE (reference sequence). CDR3 in DNA: TGTGCCAGCAGCTTGGAGGGGCAGGGATTCTACGAGCAGTACTTC. Translating gives CASSLEGQGFYEQYF.

V usage is TRBV20-1 and J usage is TRBJ2-3; D ambiguous. CDR3 size: 12 residues. CDR1 and CDR2 (germline): DFQATT, SNEGSKA (reference sequence). V shed 0 bases and J shed 5 bases, with 6 bases lying between them. The chain's CDR3 is CSARETGDTQYF. The CDR3 nucleotides are TGCAGTGCTAGAGAGACGGGAGATACGCAGTATTTT.

This clonotype was observed a few times. The chain couples TRBV11-1 to TRBJ2-3; TRBD2 agrees at 7 bases. After removal of 1 base from V and 2 bases from J, the junction contained 6 bases not matched to a gene. In germline, CDR1 is SGHAT, CDR2 FQDESV (reference sequence). The CDR3 runs 16 residues. This chain's CDR3 is CASSLVWGGTTDTQYF. The CDR3 nucleotides are TGTGCCAGCAGCTTAGTCTGGGGGGGTACCACAGATACGCAGTATTTT.

The rearrangement links TRBV10-3 to TRBJ1-5; 8 positions agree with TRBD1. J gave up 6 bases and V 10 bases, and 8 bases lay outside the gene matches. CDR1 is ENHRY and CDR2 is SYGVKD in the germline V gene. The CDR3 contains 13 residues. In nucleotides, the CDR3 is TGTGCCACCCTCGACAGGGGTGGTCAGCCCCAGCATTTT. Its translation: CATLDRGGQPQHF.

V is TRBV6-2 or TRBV6-3 and J is TRBJ1-1; no reliable D call. The CDR3 length is 16 residues. The V end was cut by 2 bases, the J end by 1 base, with 14 bases between. Germline-derived CDR1 and CDR2 are MNHEY and SVGEGT. CDR3 sequence (DNA): TGTGCCAGCAGTTACGAATCAGGAAGTCCGAACACTGAAGCTTTCTTT. It is translated as CASSYESGSPNTEAFF.

The sample holds a few counts of this clonotype. This rearrangement joins TRBV20-1 to TRBJ2-4; a weak D match, TRBD1 (5 bases). This CDR3 contains 12 residues. V lost 1 base, J lost 7 bases, and 8 bases lay in between. CDR1 DFQATT and CDR2 SNEGSKA come from the germline V gene (reference sequence). Here the CDR3 reads CSARAPGNIQYF. The DNA of the CDR3 is TGCAGTGCTAGAGCCCCAGGGAACATTCAGTACTTC.

This clonotype was seen only a few times. The chain couples TRBV7-6 to TRBJ2-7, with D possibly being TRBD2 (6 bases). The CDR3 extends over 17 amino acids. CDR1 and CDR2 from the germline V gene are SGHVS and FNYEAQ. Between the trimmed V and J ends, which lost 1 base and 2 bases, there was a span of 18 bases. This CDR3 reads CASSLDFSSSAAYEQYF. CDR3 nucleotides: TGTGCCAGCAGCTTAGATTTTTCGTCTAGCGCAGCCTACGAGCAGTACTTC.

This clonotype appeared a few times. For the CDR3, the DNA is TGTGCCAGCAGCTTTCCGAGGGAGACCCAGTACTTC. The encoded protein is CASSFPRETQYF. The rearrangement joins TRBV7-2 to TRBJ2-4; D gene uncertain. The J call may be in error: the DNA end matches TRBJ2-5 better. The CDR3 runs to 12 residues. Germline CDR1 is SGHTA and CDR2 is FQGNSA.

This rearrangement joins TRBV12-3 or TRBV12-4 to TRBJ2-7; 8 nucleotides line up with TRBD2. The J segment lost 5 bases and the V segment lost 5 bases, leaving 11 bases of the junction unmatched. This CDR3 is 15 amino acids long. The CDR3 region is CASSLTGTRAHEQYF. The CDR3 coding sequence is TGTGCCAGCAGTCTGACCGGGACTAGGGCCCACGAGCAGTACTTC.

The chain is built from TRBV12-3 or TRBV12-4 and TRBJ2-5; D might be TRBD1 or TRBD2, each matching 5 bases. The CDR3 runs 15 residues. V shed 3 bases and J shed 11 bases, with 22 bases lying between them. This CDR3 is CASSFGDGAYNEQYF. The CDR3 region has the DNA TGTGCCAGCAGTTTTGGGGACGGAGCCTACAATGAGCAGTACTTC.

Concerning this clonotype: One junction end does not reproduce the germline sequence, and a read error may be involved. The chain carries TRBV3-1 and TRBJ2-3, with TRBD2 matching 8 bases. This CDR3 contains 17 residues. Germline values: CDR1 LGHDT, CDR2 YNNKEL (reference sequence). The CDR3 nucleotides are TGTGCCTGCAGCCTGTCCCTCGGGGGGGCGAGCACAGATACGCAGTATTTT. This gives the protein CACSLSLGGASTDTQYF.

This chain connects TRBV20-1 to TRBJ1-3; D is uncertain. This CDR3 spans 14 amino acids. Trimming stripped 3 bases from V and 2 bases from J, with 11 bases between. The germline CDR1 and CDR2 sequences are DFQATT and SNEGSKA (reference sequence). CDR3 in DNA: TGCAGTGCTAGGAGTTACCTCGCTGGAAACACCATATATTTT. This codes for CSARSYLAGNTIYF.

V usage is TRBV6-5 and J usage is TRBJ2-1; 15 bases fit TRBD2. With 5 bases clipped from V and 9 bases from J, the junction kept 5 bases outside the gene matches. The CDR3 extends over 15 amino acids. Germline V lookup: CDR1 MNHEY, CDR2 SVGAGI. The CDR3 here is CASSGTSGRHGEQFF. For the CDR3, the DNA is TGTGCCAGCAGTGGGACTAGCGGGAGGCACGGTGAGCAGTTCTTC.